One sample yielded the 19 T cell receptor delta chains listed below, sequenced in a study of gamma-delta T cells after stem cell transplantation. TCRdb repeated clone calling on the RT-PCR reads with CATT. The sample carries over 7,000 delta-chain clones, approximately 14% recorded once. Sequenced input: gamma-delta T cells. All receptors derive from a human donor. It is not recorded whose cells these are; they may come from a transplant donor.

The CDR3 here is CALGAPSTTGDTPFYTDKLIF. The CDR3 nucleotides are TGTGCTCTTGGGGCCCCTTCGACAACGGGGGATACTCCCTTCTACACCGATAAACTCATCTTT. The chain couples TRDV1 to TRDJ1; 9 nucleotides agree with TRDD3. This CDR3 comprises 21 residues. Germline trimming cut 4 bases from V and 0 bases from J; bases unmatched to any gene: 21. Germline CDR1 reads TSWWSYY; CDR2 reads QGS.

The V gene is TRDV1, the J gene TRDJ1, with a weak D call TRDD3 (7 bases). The CDR3 has 21 amino acids. The V and J ends lost 3 bases and 1 base respectively, with 30 bases between them. The V gene's germline CDR1 is TSWWSYY and CDR2 QGS. The CDR3 DNA is TGTGCTCTTGGGGAGGTACCTTCCCCTAGTTTGGTGGGGGACCCCACCGATAAACTCATCTTT. Residues: CALGEVPSPSLVGDPTDKLIF.

There are a few counts of this clone. A far larger clone is one base from this, pointing to a likely read error. The chain links TRDV2 to TRDJ3; 8 bases are a match to TRDD3. The CDR3 consists of 17 residues. Looked up from germline, CDR1 is GEAIGNYY and CDR2 is EKD. The J segment lost 5 bases and the V segment lost 2 bases, leaving 7 bases of the junction unmatched. DNA of the CDR3: TGTGCCTGTGACAACTGGGGATACCACAGGGACACCCGACAGATGTTTTTC. Its translation is CACDNWGYHRDTRQMFF.

The genes are TRDV1 and TRDJ1; 8 bases fit TRDD3. The CDR3 has 18 residues. Germline CDR1 and CDR2: TSWWSYY and QGS. The V gene end was trimmed by 4 bases and the J gene end by 0 bases; junction bases not matched to a gene: 13. The CDR3 sequence is CALGGYHSWGYHTDKLIF. CDR3 coding DNA: TGTGCTCTTGGGGGTTACCACTCTTGGGGATACCACACCGATAAACTCATCTTT.

This clone was picked up a small number of times. Being one base from a much bigger clone, this may be a read error. This chain links TRDV2 with TRDJ3; 10 nucleotides align to TRDD3. Germline-derived CDR1 and CDR2 are GEAIGNYY and EKD. With V trimmed by 3 bases and J by 3 bases, 4 bases remained unmatched. This CDR3 comprises 17 residues. CDR3 nucleotide sequence: TGTGCCTGTGACGTACTGGGGGATCTCTGGGACACCCGACAGATGTTTTTC. It encodes CACDVLGDLWDTRQMFF.

Details on this clone: Its ends do not fully match the called genes, so a read error is possible. Other DNA sequences within the sample encode an identical CDR3. The chain recombines TRDV2 with TRDJ3; the D gene is possibly TRDD3 (5 bases). Germline V gene data show CDR1 as GEAIGNYY and CDR2 as EKD. This CDR3 is 21 amino acids long. The CDR3 DNA reads TGTGCCTGTGACCCCGCGGCCAGTTCCAAAGGCTTCTCCTGGGACACCCGACAAATGTTTTTC. Its protein is CACDPAASSKGFSWDTRQMFF.

This clone is labeled as medium-sized. Other DNA sequences from this sample encode an identical CDR3 as well. The genes are TRDV2 and TRDJ1, with 9 positions matching TRDD3. Trimming removed 1 base from V and 0 bases from J; junction bases left unmatched: 5. CDR3 length: 16 residues. Looked up from germline, CDR1 is GEAIGNYY and CDR2 is EKD. CDR3 in DNA: TGTGCCTGTGACACTACTGGGGGACCGTACACCGATAAACTCATCTTT. Amino acids: CACDTTGGPYTDKLIF.

CDR3 coding DNA: TGTGCTCTTGGAGGGTACGTCCTACCCACTTACTGGGGGATAAGGGGCCGGAGAGGGGACACCGATAAACTCATCTTT. Its protein product is CALGGYVLPTYWGIRGRRGDTDKLIF. This sequence joins TRDV1 and TRDJ1, with 11 bases lining up with TRDD3. The CDR3 sequence is 26 residues long. Germline V gene sequence: CDR1 TSWWSYY, CDR2 QGS. Trimming at V came to 6 bases and at J to 0 bases, leaving 36 bases not matched to a gene.

This clone was seen more than once but under ten times. The V call is TRDV3, the J call TRDJ3; 9 bases line up with TRDD3. The CDR3 totals 22 residues. The ends lost 4 bases at V and 1 base at J; junction bases unmatched: 23. Germline CDR1 is TVYSNPD and CDR2 is GDNSRS (reference sequence). The CDR3 region is CASGWSKGDTKAKSWDTRQMFF. DNA for the CDR3: TGTGCCTCCGGCTGGTCAAAGGGGGATACCAAGGCAAAATCCTGGGACACCCGACAGATGTTTTTC.

This clone appeared a few times. The genes are TRDV3 and TRDJ1, with TRDD3 matching over 8 bases. V lost 0 bases to trimming and J lost 0 bases; unmatched junction nucleotides: 9. Germline CDR1 reads TVYSNPD; CDR2 reads GDNSRS (reference sequence). The CDR3 extends over 16 amino acids. CDR3 sequence reads: CAFSIGDTPYTDKLIF. The CDR3 bases are TGTGCCTTTAGTATAGGGGATACTCCGTACACCGATAAACTCATCTTT.

There are a few counts of this clone. This may be a read error, as it is one base from a much larger clone. This chain uses TRDV2 with TRDJ3; 9 bases agree with TRDD3. The CDR3 covers 17 residues. The germline gives CDR1 GEAIGNYY, CDR2 EKD. CDR3 region: CACDTGGYSWGTRQMFF. For the CDR3, the DNA is TGTGCCTGTGACACCGGGGGATACTCCTGGGGCACCCGACAGATGTTTTTC.

This clone was picked up a small number of times. The rearrangement links TRDV1 to TRDJ3, with 13 bases lining up with TRDD3. The CDR3 is 20 amino acids. Germline lookup yields CDR1 TSWWSYY and CDR2 QGS. J gave up 8 bases and V 6 bases, and 16 bases lay outside the gene matches. The CDR3 DNA sequence: TGTGCTCTTGGCCAAGTACTGGGGGATACGCTTCGGGCACACACCCGACAGATGTTTTTC. Translation: CALGQVLGDTLRAHTRQMFF.

By share, this clone ranks as medium-sized. V and J are TRDV2 and TRDJ3; the match to TRDD3 covers 13 bases. Germline V gives CDR1 GEAIGNYY, CDR2 EKD. J lost 2 bases, V lost 0 bases, and 6 bases had no gene match. The CDR3 has 20 residues. The CDR3 sequence: CACDTVLGDTRAWDTRQMFF. The CDR3 bases are TGTGCCTGTGACACCGTACTGGGGGATACGCGAGCCTGGGACACCCGACAGATGTTTTTC.

This clone is medium-sized in the sample. The chain uses TRDV2 and TRDJ3, with unresolved D. V was pared by 1 base and J by 0 bases, with 6 bases between. Germline values: CDR1 GEAIGNYY, CDR2 EKD. The CDR3 consists of 16 residues. The CDR3: CACDTPSSWDTRQMFF. CDR3 sequence (DNA): TGTGCCTGTGACACTCCAAGCTCCTGGGACACCCGACAGATGTTTTTC.

In its sample, this clone was seen a few times. At one end, the junction sequence differs from germline, possibly due to a read error. The CDR3 is CALGELFGQTRGYTDKPIF. The CDR3 DNA follows: TGTGCTCTTGGGGAACTCTTCGGTCAGACCCGGGGATACACCGATAAACCCATCTTT. The chain recombines TRDV1 with TRDJ1; 8 bases fit TRDD3. Germline V CDR1 and CDR2: TSWWSYY, QGS. The CDR3 sequence is 19 residues long.

The sample holds many counts of this clone. The chain uses TRDV1 and TRDJ4; no definite D call. The ends were cut back, 0 bases at V and 0 bases at J, with 20 bases in the middle. Germline CDR1 reads TSWWSYY; CDR2 reads QGS. The CDR3 runs to 18 residues. This CDR3 is CALGELVDGTYFARPLIF. CDR3 sequence (DNA): TGTGCTCTTGGGGAACTAGTGGATGGTACTTACTTCGCCAGACCCCTGATCTTT.

V usage is TRDV2 and J usage is TRDJ1; TRDD3 matches at 8 bases. V lost 5 bases, J lost 2 bases, and 9 bases stayed unmatched. This CDR3 has 15 residues. Germline V lookup: CDR1 GEAIGNYY, CDR2 EKD. CDR3 amino acids: CACVLLGAPTDKLIF. DNA for the CDR3: TGTGCCTGTGTCTTACTGGGGGCCCCTACCGATAAACTCATCTTT.

This clone is judged medium-sized (0.01 to 0.1%). The chain combines TRDV2 with TRDJ1; 11 bases fit TRDD3. V was pared by 0 bases and J by 0 bases, with 8 bases of the junction left unmatched. From germline, CDR1 is GEAIGNYY and CDR2 EKD. CDR3 length: 18 amino acids. This CDR3 is CACDTFAVGDTYTDKLIF. CDR3 coding DNA: TGTGCCTGTGACACCTTTGCGGTGGGGGATACGTACACCGATAAACTCATCTTT.

In nucleotides, the CDR3 is TGTGCTCTTGGGGAAGGAGACGGCTTCCTCGTGTACTGGGGGACAGCACAACTCTTCTTT. It translates to CALGEGDGFLVYWGTAQLFF. The chain carries TRDV1 and TRDJ2; D perhaps matches TRDD3 (7 bases). CDR3 length: 20 amino acids. The germline gives CDR1 TSWWSYY, CDR2 QGS. Trimming took 2 bases from V and 4 from J, leaving 26 bases between them.